The 7 T cell receptor beta chains reported below all come from one sample, sequenced in a study of T-cell reconstitution after alpha-beta-depleted transplantation in children. Preparation of the TCRbeta library was carried out with unique molecular identifiers. TCRdb reanalysed the PCR reads using MiXCR and keeps one entry per CDR3 protein. The sample lists some 340,000 distinct CDR3 sequences, about a tenth seen once, with 2.4% in the top ten. Sequencing used PBMCs from the stem cell graft donor, obtained from the stem cell graft. These receptors came from a human donor who donated a stem cell graft to a child with acute lymphoblastic leukemia.

The chain carries TRBV29-1 and TRBJ2-5, with D unresolved. The CDR3 is 13 amino acids. CDR1 is SQVTM, CDR2 ANQGSEA, per germline. Deletions cut 4 bases from V and 1 base from J, with 10 bases between. The CDR3 bases are TGCAGCGTTGTTGGGTTGGCCCAAGAGACCCAGTACTTC. Translation: CSVVGLAQETQYF.

This clonotype was seen only a few times. The gene calls are TRBV2 and TRBJ2-1, with TRBD2 matching over 11 bases. The CDR3 covers 17 residues. Trimming cost V 1 base and J 9 bases; bases outside gene matches: 11. CDR1 SNHLY and CDR2 FYNNEI come from the germline V gene. CDR3 region: CASSEGLAGTRAIEQFF. CDR3 in DNA: TGTGCCAGCAGTGAAGGACTAGCGGGAACACGGGCCATTGAGCAGTTCTTC.

At least ten counts were recorded for this clonotype. The chain carries TRBV7-9 and TRBJ1-1; D unclear. The germline CDR1 and CDR2 sequences are SEHNR and FQNEAQ (reference sequence). The CDR3 runs to 12 residues. Trimming pared 1 base from V and 11 bases from J, leaving 11 bases between. The CDR3, as DNA: TGTGCCAGCAGCTTAGAGACGGCCGCGGCTTTCTTT. Translating gives CASSLETAAAFF. The full variable domain, in which reference TRBV7-9 and TRBJ1-1 provide the parts outside the CDR3, is DTGVSQNPRHKITKRGQNVTFRCDPISEHNRLYWYRQTLGQGPEFLTYFQNEAQLEKSRLLSDRFSAERPKGSFSTLEIQRTEQGDSAMYLCASSLETAAAFFGQGTRLTVV.

This clonotype appeared a few times. This rearrangement joins TRBV20-1 to TRBJ2-7; no clear D gene. V dropped 1 base and J dropped 3 bases, with 10 bases sitting between them. In germline, CDR1 is DFQATT, CDR2 SNEGSKA (reference sequence). The CDR3 extends over 13 amino acids. The DNA of the CDR3 is TGCAGTGCTAGAGTTGCGGATTACTACGAGCAGTACTTC. Translated, it gives CSARVADYYEQYF.

This clonotype occurred a few times. This rearrangement joins TRBV4-3 to TRBJ2-2; 7 bases line up with TRBD2. Looked up from germline, CDR1 is LGHNA and CDR2 is YSLEER. This CDR3 is 18 amino acids long. The junction had 8 bases not matched to a gene; V was cut back by 1 base and J by 0 bases. The CDR3 coding sequence is TGCGCCAGCAGCCAAGGGGCTAGCGGATTAGCGAACACCGGGGAGCTGTTTTTT. It specifies CASSQGASGLANTGELFF.

The chain recombines TRBV11-1 with TRBJ1-2; D is ambiguous. Trimming took off 1 base at V and 3 bases at J, with 9 bases between the two ends. CDR1 SGHAT and CDR2 FQDESV come from the germline V gene (reference sequence). The CDR3 sequence is 14 residues long. In nucleotides, the CDR3 is TGTGCCAGCAGCTTAGAGTCGGCGGACTATGGCTACACCTTC. Translating gives CASSLESADYGYTF.

In its sample, this clonotype was seen many times. The chain couples TRBV12-3 or TRBV12-4 to TRBJ2-1; 9 bases align to TRBD2. The junction had 9 bases not matched to a gene; V was cut back by 5 bases and J by 4 bases. The CDR3 totals 16 residues. The CDR3 loop is CASSTILAGPYNEQFF. For the CDR3, the DNA is TGTGCCAGCAGTACCATCCTAGCGGGACCTTACAATGAGCAGTTCTTC.